Following are 28 T cell receptor beta chains from one sample sequenced in a study of blood T cell repertoires in COVID-19. Sequencing used immunoSEQ multiplex PCR; TCRdb keeps in-frame clones, though not all of them. This sample yields a few hundred thousand clones, of which 88% are seen a single time; around 1.2% belongs to the top ten. The sequenced material came from PBMCs or T cells enriched from blood (not recorded which). The source of these receptors is a woman aged 18-29 years who had recovered from COVID-19.

The chain carries TRBV30 and TRBJ2-1, with 9 positions matching TRBD2. The V gene's germline CDR1 is GTSNPN and CDR2 SVGIG (reference sequence). The ends lost 0 bases at V and 9 bases at J; junction bases unmatched: 9. This CDR3 comprises 15 residues. In DNA form, the CDR3 reads TGTGCCTGGAGTGTACAGGTAGCGGGGGTTGGTGAGCAGTTCTTC. Its protein product is CAWSVQVAGVGEQFF.

V and J are TRBV27 and TRBJ2-1, with TRBD2 matching over 8 bases. Looked up from germline, CDR1 is MNHEY and CDR2 is SMNVEV (reference sequence). The CDR3 sequence is 13 residues long. With V trimmed by 11 bases and J by 8 bases, 11 bases remained unmatched. The CDR3 spells CASSAGGFYEQFF. In DNA form, the CDR3 reads TGTGCCTCATCCGCGGGGGGCTTTTATGAGCAGTTCTTC.

The rearrangement links TRBV9 to TRBJ1-6, with 10 bases aligning to TRBD1. The V segment lost 0 bases and the J segment 6 bases; nucleotides outside the gene matches: 6. Germline CDR1 and CDR2: SGDLS and YYNGEE. The CDR3 contains 17 residues. CDR3 protein: CASSVDPGTGANSPLHF. CDR3 in DNA: TGTGCCAGCAGCGTAGACCCAGGGACAGGGGCTAATTCACCCCTCCACTTT.

The rearrangement uses TRBV5-5 and TRBJ2-5; D possibly corresponds to TRBD2 (7 bases). The CDR3 is made up of 14 amino acids. Trimming removed 2 bases from V and 5 bases from J, with 13 bases in between. Germline CDR1 and CDR2: SGHKS and YYEKEE (reference sequence). CDR3 nucleotides: TGTGCCAGCAGCTTTGGGGGGGCCTGGGAGACCCAGTACTTC. This translates into CASSFGGAWETQYF.

The chain joins TRBV18 to TRBJ1-5; unclear D gene. Trimming took off 5 bases at V and 2 bases at J, with 7 bases between the two ends. CDR3 length: 13 amino acids. Per germline, CDR1 KGHSH and CDR2 LQKENI. The CDR3 DNA sequence: TGTGCCAGCTCAGCTCAGGGCAATCAGCCCCAGCATTTT. It translates to CASSAQGNQPQHF. Together with reference TRBV18 and TRBJ1-5, the CDR3 gives the full variable domain: NAGVMQNPRHLVRRRGQEARLRCSPMKGHSHVYWYRQLPEEGLKFMVYLQKENIIDESGMPKERFSAEFPKEGPSILRIQQVVRGDSAAYFCASSAQGNQPQHFGDGTRLSIL.

The chain couples TRBV5-1 to TRBJ1-2; D is uncertain. The CDR3 is made up of 15 amino acids. Germline V gives CDR1 SGHRS, CDR2 YFSETQ. V lost 0 bases and J lost 2, with 11 bases in between. CDR3 coding DNA: TGCGCCAGCAGCTTGGGGCGGGAACGGAACTATGGCTACACCTTC. This translates into CASSLGRERNYGYTF.

V usage is TRBV7-2 and J usage is TRBJ2-1; TRBD2 aligns across 14 bases. The CDR3 totals 16 residues. Germline CDR1 reads SGHTA; CDR2 reads FQGNSA. V lost 4 bases, J lost 7 bases, and 6 bases stayed unmatched. CDR3 sequence (DNA): TGTGCCAGCAGCTCCCGACTAGCGGGGGGGTGGAATGAGCAGTTCTTC. Protein: CASSSRLAGGWNEQFF.

The chain employs TRBV7-9 and TRBJ2-2; maybe TRBD1 (6 bases). The CDR3 is 17 residues long. The V end lost 4 bases, the J end lost 2 bases, and 17 bases lay between the germline ends. Germline values: CDR1 SEHNR, CDR2 FQNEAQ (reference sequence). CDR3 coding DNA: TGTGCCAGCAGCTCGGAGACCGGGACAACAAACACCGGGGAGCTGTTTTTT. Its protein is CASSSETGTTNTGELFF.

This chain links TRBV18 with TRBJ2-7; TRBD1 is a possible D gene (6 bases). V lost 1 base to trimming and J lost 3 bases, with 10 bases between them. The CDR3 has 14 amino acids. Germline V gene lookup returns CDR1 KGHSH and CDR2 LQKENI. The CDR3 sequence: CASSPRQAYYEQYF. CDR3 DNA sequence: TGTGCCAGCTCACCACGACAGGCATACTACGAGCAGTACTTC.

The chain links TRBV11-3 to TRBJ2-5; perhaps TRBD1 as D (5 bases). The germline V gene has CDR1 SGHNT and CDR2 YENEEA. Trimming took 0 bases from V and 4 from J, leaving 6 bases between them. The CDR3 sequence is 13 residues long. CDR3 sequence reads: CASSLDRAETQYF. The DNA of the CDR3 is TGTGCCAGCAGCTTAGACAGGGCAGAGACCCAGTACTTC.

The CDR3 spells CASSLLGSSSYNEQFF. The CDR3 nucleotides read TGTGCCAGCAGCTTACTTGGTTCGAGCTCCTACAATGAGCAGTTCTTC. V usage is TRBV7-6 and J usage is TRBJ2-1; no definite D call. From germline, CDR1 is SGHVS and CDR2 FNYEAQ. CDR3 size: 16 residues. Trimming took 2 bases from V and 0 from J, leaving 11 bases between them.

The chain couples TRBV19 to TRBJ1-5; tentative D call: TRBD1 (5 bases). Germline lookup yields CDR1 LNHDA and CDR2 SQIVND (reference sequence). Trimming pared 7 bases from V and 2 bases from J, leaving 15 bases between. The CDR3 totals 15 residues. CDR3 protein: CASIEQGWGNQPQHF. The CDR3, as DNA: TGTGCCAGTATTGAGCAGGGATGGGGCAATCAGCCCCAGCATTTT. Variable domain in full (rest from reference TRBV19 and TRBJ1-5): DGGITQSPKYLFRKEGQNVTLSCEQNLNHDAMYWYRQDPGQGLRLIYYSQIVNDFQKGDIAEGYSVSREKKESFPLTVTSAQKNPTAFYLCASIEQGWGNQPQHFGDGTRLSIL.

This chain joins TRBV7-9 and TRBJ1-1; tentatively, D is TRBD1 (5 bases). The CDR3 is made up of 15 amino acids. Trimming shortened V by 0 bases and J by 1 base, and 9 bases separated the two germline ends. Germline lookup yields CDR1 SEHNR and CDR2 FQNEAQ (reference sequence). CDR3 in amino acids: CASSLAGEGNTEAFF. The DNA of the CDR3 is TGTGCCAGCAGCTTAGCAGGGGAAGGGAACACTGAAGCTTTCTTT.

This clone was observed a single time. This chain links TRBV7-8 with TRBJ1-1; TRBD1 might be the D (6 bases). Trimming took off 5 bases at V and 1 base at J, with 17 bases between the two ends. The CDR3 runs to 16 residues. Germline V lookup: CDR1 SGHVS, CDR2 FQNEAQ. This chain's CDR3 is CASSALNRETNTEAFF. The CDR3 DNA reads TGTGCCAGCAGCGCCTTAAACAGGGAGACGAACACTGAAGCTTTCTTT.

The V call is TRBV11-3, the J call TRBJ2-7, with TRBD2 identical over 7 bases. V lost 3 bases to trimming and J lost 7 bases; unmatched junction nucleotides: 3. The CDR3 totals 12 residues. Per the germline V gene, CDR1 is SGHNT and CDR2 is YENEEA. The CDR3 nucleotides read TGTGCCAGCAGCTTCGGGGAGGGAGAGCAGTACTTC. Amino acid sequence: CASSFGEGEQYF. Using reference TRBV11-3 and TRBJ2-7 for the parts outside the CDR3, the full variable domain is EAGVVQSPRYKIIEKKQPVAFWCNPISGHNTLYWYLQNLGQGPELLIRYENEEAVDDSQLPKDRFSAERLKGVDSTLKIQPAELGDSAVYLCASSFGEGEQYFGPGTRLTVT.

V and J are TRBV6-5 and TRBJ2-7; 7 bases map to TRBD2. CDR1 and CDR2 from the germline V gene are MNHEY and SVGAGI. This CDR3 spans 13 amino acids. The J segment lost 3 bases and the V segment lost 10 bases, leaving 9 bases of the junction unmatched. The CDR3 is CATSLSGNYEQYF. CDR3 DNA: TGTGCCACCTCCTTAAGCGGGAACTACGAGCAGTACTTC.

The chain has TRBV28 and TRBJ1-5, with 7 bases identical to TRBD1. Germline values: CDR1 MDHEN, CDR2 SYDVKM. The CDR3 consists of 17 residues. Germline trimming cut 7 bases from V and 3 bases from J; bases unmatched to any gene: 15. In DNA form, the CDR3 reads TGTGCCAGCACCTCCGTTTATCTCGGGACAGACAATCAGCCCCAGCATTTT. Its translation: CASTSVYLGTDNQPQHF. The full variable domain, with the rest looked up from reference TRBV28 and TRBJ1-5, is DVKVTQSSRYLVKRTGEKVFLECVQDMDHENMFWYRQDPGLGLRLIYFSYDVKMKEKGDIPEGYSVSREKKERFSLILESASTNQTSMYLCASTSVYLGTDNQPQHFGDGTRLSIL.

V gene TRBV6-5 combines with J gene TRBJ1-1, with 7 nucleotides matching TRBD1. The V segment lost 6 bases and the J segment 1 base; nucleotides outside the gene matches: 8. CDR3 length: 15 amino acids. CDR1 is MNHEY, CDR2 SVGAGI, per germline. The CDR3 DNA is TGTGCCAGCAGGACACAGGGGTATACGAACACTGAAGCTTTCTTT. Encoded protein: CASRTQGYTNTEAFF.

The chain uses TRBV7-9 and TRBJ1-2; the D is unclear. V lost 5 bases, J lost 8 bases, and 24 bases lay in between. The V gene's germline CDR1 is SEHNR and CDR2 FQNEAQ (reference sequence). The CDR3 covers 16 residues. The chain's CDR3 is CASSPLGREAVQGYTF. The CDR3 DNA is TGTGCCAGCAGCCCCCTAGGACGGGAGGCGGTCCAAGGCTACACCTTC. The full variable domain, completed using reference TRBV7-9 and TRBJ1-2, is DTGVSQNPRHKITKRGQNVTFRCDPISEHNRLYWYRQTLGQGPEFLTYFQNEAQLEKSRLLSDRFSAERPKGSFSTLEIQRTEQGDSAMYLCASSPLGREAVQGYTFGSGTRLTVV.

Concerning this clone: One end of the junction varies from germline; a read error may be responsible. This chain links TRBV15 with TRBJ1-2, with a possible D match to TRBD1 (5 bases). Per germline, CDR1 LNHNV and CDR2 YYDKDF (reference sequence). The CDR3 is 14 residues long. CDR3 DNA: TGTGCCACCAGCAGAGCTAGACAGCCGGATTTACTTTGGTTC. Protein sequence: CATSRARQPDLLWF.

This sequence joins TRBV28 and TRBJ1-1, with D perhaps matching TRBD1 (5 bases). Trimming removed 7 bases from V and 4 bases from J, with 13 bases in between. The CDR3 has 13 residues. Germline CDR1 reads MDHEN; CDR2 reads SYDVKM. As DNA, the CDR3 is TGTGCCAGCACCCAGGGTTTGTTCACTGAAGCTTTCTTT. Translation: CASTQGLFTEAFF. Full variable domain (rest looked up from reference TRBV28 and TRBJ1-1): DVKVTQSSRYLVKRTGEKVFLECVQDMDHENMFWYRQDPGLGLRLIYFSYDVKMKEKGDIPEGYSVSREKKERFSLILESASTNQTSMYLCASTQGLFTEAFFGQGTRLTVV.

The V and J genes are TRBV6-5 and TRBJ1-1; D might be TRBD1 (6 bases). V was shortened by 6 bases and J by 0 bases, with 8 bases between the two germline ends. CDR3 length: 13 residues. Looked up from germline, CDR1 is MNHEY and CDR2 is SVGAGI. In DNA form, the CDR3 reads TGTGCCAGCAGGGGGGCGATGAACACTGAAGCTTTCTTT. It encodes CASRGAMNTEAFF.

V and J are TRBV30 and TRBJ1-6; the match to TRBD1 covers 8 bases. The germline V gene encodes CDR1 GTSNPN and CDR2 SVGIG (reference sequence). Losses at the gene ends were 8 bases for V and 5 bases for J; bases not matched to a gene: 5. The CDR3 totals 13 residues. CDR3 in amino acids: CAGRTGNNSPLHF. The CDR3 coding sequence is TGTGCCGGTAGGACAGGGAATAATTCACCCCTCCACTTT.

The chain is built from TRBV19 and TRBJ1-1, with D hard to call. The CDR3 sequence is 14 residues long. CDR1 is LNHDA, CDR2 SQIVND, per germline (reference sequence). Trimming cost V 1 base and J 4 bases, with 10 bases left between them. The CDR3 nucleotides read TGTGCCAGTAGTATAGTGTCGGGGAGCACTGAAGCTTTCTTT. Amino acids: CASSIVSGSTEAFF.

The chain has TRBV19 and TRBJ2-4; D is undetermined. Per germline, CDR1 LNHDA and CDR2 SQIVND (reference sequence). This CDR3 region has 15 residues. The V end was cut by 5 bases, the J end by 6 bases, with 17 bases between. CDR3: CASSRFGLVVNIQYF. CDR3 bases: TGTGCCAGTAGTCGCTTTGGCCTAGTGGTAAACATTCAGTACTTC.

The chain joins TRBV5-1 to TRBJ2-6, with 8 bases aligning to TRBD1. This CDR3 region has 15 residues. Trimming cost V 7 bases and J 0 bases; bases outside gene matches: 3. CDR1 is SGHRS, CDR2 YFSETQ, per germline. This chain's CDR3 is CASGDRSSGANVLTF. Written as DNA, the CDR3 is TGCGCCAGCGGGGACAGGAGCTCTGGGGCCAACGTCCTGACTTTC.

This rearrangement joins TRBV28 to TRBJ1-5, with D unresolved. Between the trimmed V and J ends, which lost 3 bases and 0 bases, there was a span of 12 bases. The CDR3 runs to 16 residues. The germline V gene encodes CDR1 MDHEN and CDR2 SYDVKM. CDR3 DNA: TGTGCCAGCAGTTTTGAGGGCTTGCGTAGCAATCAGCCCCAGCATTTT. It specifies CASSFEGLRSNQPQHF.

The chain links TRBV11-3 to TRBJ2-2, with a weak D call TRBD2 (5 bases). This CDR3 region has 16 residues. Trimming cost V 1 base and J 4 bases, with 13 bases left between them. Looked up from germline, CDR1 is SGHNT and CDR2 is YENEEA. Here the CDR3 reads CASSLGPGWGTGELFF. CDR3 nucleotides: TGTGCCAGCAGCTTAGGACCGGGGTGGGGCACCGGGGAGCTGTTTTTT.